These 29 T cell receptor beta chains were sequenced from one sample in a study of T cells in Graves' hyperthyroidism and ophthalmopathy. Researchers took RNA transcripts and amplified the TCR beta CDR3 regions from them. The HTBI primer set drove a first-round RT-PCR of the TCR CDR3. TCRdb reanalysed the multiplex PCR reads using MiXCR and keeps one entry per CDR3 protein. The sample consists of fewer than 300,000 distinct CDR3 sequences, less than 30% of them appearing once. The source material was blood. The origin of the receptors is a man between 35 and 55 years old with Graves' hyperthyroidism that later progressed to Graves' ophthalmopathy.

This clonotype occurred a few times. The chain carries TRBV29-1 and TRBJ1-1; 7 bases are a match to TRBD1. Germline V CDR1 and CDR2: SQVTM, ANQGSEA. The V segment lost 4 bases and the J segment 11 bases; nucleotides outside the gene matches: 1. This CDR3 spans 9 amino acids. The CDR3 region has the DNA TGCAGCGTTGGCAGGGGGGCTTTCTTT. It specifies CSVGRGAFF.

In its sample, this clonotype was seen many times. The gene calls are TRBV6-5 and TRBJ2-7, with D perhaps TRBD1 (6 bases). The CDR3 runs 13 residues. Germline V gene data show CDR1 as MNHEY and CDR2 as SVGAGI. V was trimmed by 5 bases and J by 3 bases, leaving 11 bases between them. CDR3 nucleotide sequence: TGTGCCAGCAGTCGGGACACCAGCTACGAGCAGTACTTC. Encoded protein: CASSRDTSYEQYF.

This clonotype has ten or more counts. This sequence joins TRBV6-5 and TRBJ1-5; D is uncertain. The germline CDR1 and CDR2 sequences are MNHEY and SVGAGI. The CDR3 is 13 amino acids. V was cut by 7 bases and J by 0 bases, with 7 bases left in between. The CDR3 region has the DNA TGTGCCAGCACGTATTATAGCAATCAGCCCCAGCATTTT. Protein sequence: CASTYYSNQPQHF.

This clonotype has ten or more counts. The chain couples TRBV11-2 to TRBJ2-5; D call uncertain. The CDR3 has 12 amino acids. The germline V and J ends were trimmed by 1 base and 5 bases, with 5 bases remaining between them. Germline assignment: CDR1 SGHAT and CDR2 FQNNGV. DNA for the CDR3: TGTGCCAGCAGCTTAGCTTCGGAGACCCAGTACTTC. Translated, it gives CASSLASETQYF.

The chain combines TRBV12-3 or TRBV12-4 with TRBJ1-1; D perhaps matches TRBD1 (6 bases). With 5 bases removed from V and 1 base from J, the gap between germline ends came to 11 bases. CDR3 length equals 14 residues. The CDR3 region has the DNA TGTGCCAGCAGTCCATCGACAGGGAACACTGAAGCTTTCTTT. This codes for CASSPSTGNTEAFF.

The genes are TRBV6-2 or TRBV6-3 and TRBJ2-7; a possible D gene is TRBD1 (6 bases). This CDR3 contains 14 residues. Between the trimmed V and J ends, which lost 3 bases and 0 bases, there was a span of 9 bases. CDR1 and CDR2 (germline): MNHEY, SVGEGT. CDR3 amino acids: CASSYWTDSYEQYF. The DNA of the CDR3 is TGTGCCAGCAGTTATTGGACAGACTCCTACGAGCAGTACTTC.

This clonotype was picked up a small number of times. The chain has TRBV19 and TRBJ1-1; possibly TRBD1 for D (6 bases). Trimming cost V 1 base and J 6 bases, with 15 bases left between them. CDR1 and CDR2 (germline): LNHDA, SQIVND (reference sequence). This CDR3 region has 15 residues. CDR3 loop: CASSIVLGGGAEAFF. The DNA for the CDR3 is TGTGCCAGTAGTATAGTCCTAGGGGGGGGAGCTGAAGCTTTCTTT.

This clonotype was observed many times. The V call is TRBV6-5, the J call TRBJ2-7, with D possibly being TRBD1 (6 bases). Germline V gives CDR1 MNHEY, CDR2 SVGAGI. The V gene lost 4 bases and the J gene lost 4 bases, with 8 bases spanning the gap. The CDR3 runs 12 residues. The chain's CDR3 is CASSSDRYEQYF. The DNA of the CDR3 is TGTGCCAGCAGTTCGGACAGATACGAGCAGTACTTC.

The chain links TRBV12-3 or TRBV12-4 to TRBJ2-7, with TRBD2 as a possible D gene (5 bases). V gave up 4 bases and J gave up 2 bases, with 12 bases separating them. The CDR3 is 14 amino acids. The CDR3 here is CASSWASTTYEQYF. The CDR3, as DNA: TGTGCCAGCAGTTGGGCTAGCACCACCTACGAGCAGTACTTC.

This clonotype was found many times. The chain employs TRBV30 and TRBJ2-7; no clear D gene. Trimming took off 2 bases at V and 3 bases at J, with 8 bases between the two ends. CDR1 GTSNPN and CDR2 SVGIG come from the germline V gene (reference sequence). CDR3 length: 12 amino acids. The CDR3 is CAWSLGYYEQYF. The DNA of the CDR3 is TGTGCCTGGAGTTTAGGCTACTACGAGCAGTACTTC.

The table lists this clonotype with many counts. This CDR3 is CASRGAYGSGNQPQHF. In DNA form, the CDR3 reads TGTGCCAGCAGGGGAGCCTATGGGTCGGGCAATCAGCCCCAGCATTTT. This chain links TRBV27 with TRBJ1-5; D not resolved. CDR3 size: 16 residues. V lost 6 bases and J 2 bases, leaving 17 bases between the germline ends. The V gene's germline CDR1 is MNHEY and CDR2 SMNVEV (reference sequence).

Ten or more counts support this clonotype. This sequence joins TRBV5-1 and TRBJ1-1; TRBD1 aligns across 8 bases. There are 16 residues in the CDR3. Germline V gene data show CDR1 as SGHRS and CDR2 as YFSETQ. With V trimmed by 2 bases and J by 0 bases, 6 bases remained unmatched. This CDR3 is CASSFAQGALNTEAFF. The CDR3 DNA is TGCGCCAGCAGCTTTGCCCAGGGGGCACTGAACACTGAAGCTTTCTTT.

There are many counts of this clonotype. This rearrangement joins TRBV9 to TRBJ1-3; D uncertain. In germline, CDR1 is SGDLS, CDR2 YYNGEE. This CDR3 is 17 amino acids long. Between the trimmed V and J ends, which lost 1 base and 0 bases, there was a span of 14 bases. For the CDR3, the DNA is TGTGCCAGCAGCGTACAAGGAGGTTTATACTCTGGAAACACCATATATTTT. This encodes CASSVQGGLYSGNTIYF.

This clonotype was seen many times. V gene TRBV20-1 combines with J gene TRBJ2-7; D ambiguous. The CDR3 consists of 12 residues. Trimming stripped 5 bases from V and 2 bases from J, with 10 bases between. CDR1 is DFQATT and CDR2 is SNEGSKA in the germline V gene (reference sequence). For the CDR3, the DNA is TGCAGTGCTTCGGGCCCCGCCTACGAGCAGTACTTC. Its protein is CSASGPAYEQYF.

This clonotype has at least ten counts. V is TRBV20-1 and J is TRBJ2-7; D is tentatively TRBD1 or TRBD2 (5 bases each). The CDR3 loop spans 14 amino acids. The V gene's germline CDR1 is DFQATT and CDR2 SNEGSKA (reference sequence). V lost 5 bases, J lost 2 bases, and 16 bases lay in between. The CDR3 DNA reads TGCAGTGCTTCCAGGGACCGACCCCCCTACGAGCAGTACTTC. Encoded protein: CSASRDRPPYEQYF.

This clonotype was detected many times. This chain links TRBV7-9 with TRBJ2-7; 8 bases are a match to TRBD2. J was trimmed by 6 bases and V by 1 base; bases with no gene match: 5. The CDR3 is made up of 14 amino acids. Germline CDR1 reads SEHNR; CDR2 reads FQNEAQ (reference sequence). This chain's CDR3 is CASSLESSGSEQYF. DNA for the CDR3: TGTGCCAGCAGCTTAGAGTCGAGCGGGAGCGAGCAGTACTTC.

This clonotype was seen only a few times. This chain links TRBV19 with TRBJ2-2; possible D gene TRBD1, 6 bases. Trimming removed 6 bases at V and 1 base at J, with 12 bases between. Germline V CDR1 and CDR2: LNHDA, SQIVND (reference sequence). The CDR3 extends over 15 amino acids. The CDR3 nucleotides are TGTGCCAGTAGCAAGACAGGATTGAACACCGGGGAGCTGTTTTTT. Its translation is CASSKTGLNTGELFF.

The chain links TRBV20-1 to TRBJ2-5; TRBD2 is a possible D gene (6 bases). Trimming removed 6 bases at V and 1 base at J, with 21 bases between. The CDR3 totals 16 residues. The germline gives CDR1 DFQATT, CDR2 SNEGSKA (reference sequence). The CDR3 DNA follows: TGCAGTGCAAGTTGGGCCGATAGCGGACTCCAAGAGACCCAGTACTTC. Amino acid sequence: CSASWADSGLQETQYF.

The CDR3, as DNA: TGTGCCAGCACCAAATCTAACCCCCGACAGGGTACGGGCGAGCAGTACTTC. Translating gives CASTKSNPRQGTGEQYF. The chain joins TRBV28 to TRBJ2-7, with 7 bases lining up with TRBD1. CDR1 and CDR2 (germline): MDHEN, SYDVKM. The CDR3 is 17 amino acids. V was pared by 7 bases and J by 6 bases, with 21 bases of the junction left unmatched.

This clonotype was detected many times. The J gene is TRBJ1-5, the V gene TRBV6-5; no firm D call. V was shortened by 2 bases and J by 3 bases, with 8 bases between the two germline ends. This CDR3 is built from 14 residues. Germline CDR1 is MNHEY and CDR2 is SVGAGI. The CDR3 spells CASSYGVANQPQHF. Written as DNA, the CDR3 is TGTGCCAGCAGTTACGGGGTCGCCAATCAGCCCCAGCATTTT.

This clonotype was recorded many times. At one boundary the junction diverges from the germline segment, which might be a read error. The rearrangement joins TRBV19 to TRBJ1-1, with 7 bases identical to TRBD1. Germline V gene sequence: CDR1 LNHDA, CDR2 SQIVND (reference sequence). The CDR3 has 13 amino acids. The CDR3 region has the DNA TGTGCCAGTAGCCAAACAGGGGTCACTGGAGCTTTCTTT. It encodes CASSQTGVTGAFF.

This clonotype was seen a few times. A much larger clone lies a single base off, so this may be a read error. The chain employs TRBV5-1 and TRBJ1-2; 9 positions match TRBD1. The germline CDR1 and CDR2 sequences are SGHRS and YFSETQ. The CDR3 totals 14 residues. J was trimmed by 5 bases and V by 3 bases; bases with no gene match: 5. CDR3: CASSSGTGIYGYTF. As DNA, the CDR3 is TGCGCCAGCAGCTCCGGGACAGGGATTTATGGCTACACCTTC.

At least ten counts were recorded for this clonotype. The chain combines TRBV12-3 or TRBV12-4 with TRBJ1-1; 7 bases align to TRBD1. CDR3 length: 14 residues. V shed 5 bases, J shed 4 bases, and the junction held 7 bases outside the gene matches. CDR3: CASSPQTGSTEAFF. Written as DNA, the CDR3 is TGTGCCAGCAGTCCTCAGACAGGGAGCACTGAAGCTTTCTTT.

At least ten counts were recorded for this clonotype. The chain has TRBV11-2 and TRBJ2-5, with 9 bases aligning to TRBD1. The CDR3 runs to 15 residues. Per germline, CDR1 SGHAT and CDR2 FQNNGV. V shed 5 bases and J 5 bases; nucleotides not matched to a gene: 9. The CDR3 here is CASSRGQGWVETQYF. The CDR3 DNA is TGTGCCAGCAGCCGTGGACAGGGGTGGGTTGAGACCCAGTACTTC.

This clonotype appeared many times. The chain carries TRBV5-6 and TRBJ1-1, with D perhaps TRBD1 (6 bases). Germline CDR1 and CDR2: SGHDT and YYEEEE. CDR3 length equals 14 residues. The V and J ends lost 5 bases and 3 bases respectively, with 14 bases between them. CDR3 coding DNA: TGTGCCAGCAGTCCCGCGGGGGCTCACACTGAAGCTTTCTTT. Its translation: CASSPAGAHTEAFF.

This chain joins TRBV11-2 and TRBJ2-5; D not certain. Germline CDR1 reads SGHAT; CDR2 reads FQNNGV. The CDR3 extends over 14 amino acids. Trimming cost V 5 bases and J 5 bases, with 15 bases left between them. The CDR3, as DNA: TGTGCCAGCAGCCCCCGAACCAGCCCGGAGACCCAGTACTTC. Translating gives CASSPRTSPETQYF.

In its sample, this clonotype was seen many times. This chain joins TRBV7-8 and TRBJ2-4, with 16 positions matching TRBD2. There are 19 residues in the CDR3. Losses at the gene ends were 2 bases for V and 0 bases for J; bases not matched to a gene: 4. Germline loops: CDR1 SGHVS, CDR2 FQNEAQ. The CDR3 protein is CASSLLGLAGGRAKNIQYF. Written as DNA, the CDR3 is TGTGCCAGCAGCTTACTGGGACTAGCGGGAGGGCGAGCCAAAAACATTCAGTACTTC.

Many counts were recorded for this clonotype. The chain links TRBV18 to TRBJ2-5, with no clear D. Per the germline V gene, CDR1 is KGHSH and CDR2 is LQKENI. This CDR3 has 14 amino acids. Trimming removed 1 base from V and 2 bases from J, with 8 bases in between. For the CDR3, the DNA is TGTGCCAGCTCACCACTGATCAAGCAAGAGACCCAGTACTTC. Its translation is CASSPLIKQETQYF. The whole variable domain, remainder taken from reference TRBV18 and TRBJ2-5, is NAGVMQNPRHLVRRRGQEARLRCSPMKGHSHVYWYRQLPEEGLKFMVYLQKENIIDESGMPKERFSAEFPKEGPSILRIQQVVRGDSAAYFCASSPLIKQETQYFGPGTRLLVL.

This clonotype was observed many times. This chain uses TRBV5-1 with TRBJ2-2; 10 nucleotides line up with TRBD2. Germline V gene sequence: CDR1 SGHRS, CDR2 YFSETQ. The CDR3 is 17 residues long. With 0 bases clipped from V and 4 bases from J, the junction kept 6 bases outside the gene matches. The CDR3 sequence is CASSLERTSGFTGELFF. The CDR3 DNA reads as TGCGCCAGCAGCTTGGAACGGACTAGCGGTTTCACCGGGGAGCTGTTTTTT. The entire variable domain, with the rest obtained from reference TRBV5-1 and TRBJ2-2, is as follows: KAGVTQTPRYLIKTRGQQVTLSCSPISGHRSVSWYQQTPGQGLQFLFEYFSETQRNKGNFPGRFSGRQFSNSRSEMNVSTLELGDSALYLCASSLERTSGFTGELFFGEGSRLTVL.